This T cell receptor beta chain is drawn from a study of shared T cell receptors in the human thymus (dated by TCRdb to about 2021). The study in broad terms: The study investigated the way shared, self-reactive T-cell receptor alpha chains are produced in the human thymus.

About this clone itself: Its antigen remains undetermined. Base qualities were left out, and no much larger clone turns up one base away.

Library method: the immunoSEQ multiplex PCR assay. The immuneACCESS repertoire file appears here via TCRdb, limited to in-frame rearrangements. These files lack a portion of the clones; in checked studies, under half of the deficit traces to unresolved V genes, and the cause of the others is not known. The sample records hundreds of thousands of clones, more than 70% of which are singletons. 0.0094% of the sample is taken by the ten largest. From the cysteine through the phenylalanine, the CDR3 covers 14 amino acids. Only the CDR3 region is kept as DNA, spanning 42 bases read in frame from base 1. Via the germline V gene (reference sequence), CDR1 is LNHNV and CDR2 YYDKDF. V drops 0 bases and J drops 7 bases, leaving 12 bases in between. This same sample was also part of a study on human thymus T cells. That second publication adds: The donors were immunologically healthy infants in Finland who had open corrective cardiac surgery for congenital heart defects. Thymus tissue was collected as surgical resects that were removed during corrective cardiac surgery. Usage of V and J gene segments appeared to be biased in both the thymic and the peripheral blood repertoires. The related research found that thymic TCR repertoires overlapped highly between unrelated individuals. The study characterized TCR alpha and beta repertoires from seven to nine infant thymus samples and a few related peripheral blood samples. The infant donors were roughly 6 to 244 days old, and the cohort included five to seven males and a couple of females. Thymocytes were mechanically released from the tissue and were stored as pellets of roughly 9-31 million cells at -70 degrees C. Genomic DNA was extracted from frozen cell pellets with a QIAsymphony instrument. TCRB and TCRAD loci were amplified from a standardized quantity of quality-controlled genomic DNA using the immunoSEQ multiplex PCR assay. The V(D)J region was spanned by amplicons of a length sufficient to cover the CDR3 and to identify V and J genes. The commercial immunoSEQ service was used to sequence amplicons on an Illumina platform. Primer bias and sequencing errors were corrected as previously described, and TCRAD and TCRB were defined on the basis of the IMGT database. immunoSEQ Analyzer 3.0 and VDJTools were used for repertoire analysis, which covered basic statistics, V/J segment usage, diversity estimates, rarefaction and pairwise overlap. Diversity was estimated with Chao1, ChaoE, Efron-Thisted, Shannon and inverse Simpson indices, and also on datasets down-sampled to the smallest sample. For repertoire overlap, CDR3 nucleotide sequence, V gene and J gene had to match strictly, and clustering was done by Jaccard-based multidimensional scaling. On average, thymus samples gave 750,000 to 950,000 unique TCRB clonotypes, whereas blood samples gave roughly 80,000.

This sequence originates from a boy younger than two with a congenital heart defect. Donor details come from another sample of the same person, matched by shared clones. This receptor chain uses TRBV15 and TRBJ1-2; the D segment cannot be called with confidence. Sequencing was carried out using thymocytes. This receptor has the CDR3 CATSRDREKGGYTF. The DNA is TGTGCCACCAGCAGAGATCGGGAGAAGGGTGGCTACACCTTC.